The clone carrying this T cell receptor (beta chain) occurred many times. What it recognizes is unknown. TCRdb passed the reads through MiXCR, listing each CDR3 protein once. This table holds 570,000 or so distinct CDR3 sequences, approximately 40% found once. This sample stems from a study of T cell repertoires in cytomegalovirus infection. Overall study context: Peptides in the study included HLA-C-restricted and HLA-B-restricted CMV epitopes. Public TCR beta signatures indicated both CMV infection and matching HLA type. Study-wide results and limits: The ex vivo response showed dominance by HLA-C-restricted CMV-specific TCR beta clonotypes.

Sequenced here: cultured PBMCs, sampled from culture after CMV antigen stimulation. This receptor was identified in a human donor in good health (CMV status not recorded). Some clones in this sample may be carry-over from other donors' samples.

The CDR3 bases are TGTGCCAGCAGCTTAGAGCCCCCCTTAGCTCCCCAGCCCCAGCATTTT. Its protein product is CASSLEPPLAPQPQHF. The V call is TRBV7-8, the J call TRBJ1-5, with unresolved D. Germline V lookup: CDR1 SGHVS, CDR2 FQNEAQ. V lost 1 base and J 7 bases, leaving 17 bases between the germline ends. The CDR3 length is 16 residues.